This T cell receptor (beta chain) was identified in a study of blood T cell repertoires in COVID-19. The CDR3 consists of 14 residues. The germline CDR1 and CDR2 sequences are LNHDA and SQIVND (reference sequence). Trimming cost V 10 bases and J 7 bases, with 20 bases left between them. Data came from immunoSEQ multiplex PCR; TCRdb stores just in-frame clones and leaves some out. The sample records 110,000 or so clones, roughly 84% being singletons. This chain links TRBV19 with TRBJ2-1; possibly TRBD2 for D (6 bases). This receptor was obtained from a woman aged 35 to 49 with acute or convalescent COVID-19. Sequencing was done on a sample of peripheral blood. This chain's CDR3 is CATKGLGGVNEQFF. In nucleotides, the CDR3 is TGTGCCACCAAGGGACTGGGGGGTGTGAATGAGCAGTTCTTC. The complete variable domain, with remaining parts taken from reference TRBV19 and TRBJ2-1, reads DGGITQSPKYLFRKEGQNVTLSCEQNLNHDAMYWYRQDPGQGLRLIYYSQIVNDFQKGDIAEGYSVSREKKESFPLTVTSAQKNPTAFYLCATKGLGGVNEQFFGPGTRLTVL.